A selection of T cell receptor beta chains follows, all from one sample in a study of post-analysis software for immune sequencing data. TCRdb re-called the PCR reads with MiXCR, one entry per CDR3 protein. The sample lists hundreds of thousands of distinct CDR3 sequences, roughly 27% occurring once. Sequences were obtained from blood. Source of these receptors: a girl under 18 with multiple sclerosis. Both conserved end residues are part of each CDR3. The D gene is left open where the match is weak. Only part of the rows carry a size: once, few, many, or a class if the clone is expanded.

CDR3 DNA: TGTGCCAGCAGCTTAACCGGACTAATCAACTACGAGCAGTACTTC; CDR3 protein: CASSLTGLINYEQYF; D gene: NA; clone size: few; V gene: TRBV7-2; J gene: TRBJ2-7
CDR3 DNA: TGTGCCAGCAGCCCGAGGCTAGCGGGAGCAGCTGAGCAGTTCTTC; CDR3 protein: CASSPRLAGAAEQFF; D gene: TRBD2; clone size: few; V gene: TRBV7-2; J gene: TRBJ2-1
CDR3 DNA: TGTGCCAGCAGCCCGGACGGCGGGTGGAATGGCTACACCTTC; CDR3 protein: CASSPDGGWNGYTF; D gene: NA; clone size: NA; V gene: TRBV5-6; J gene: TRBJ1-2
CDR3 DNA: TGTGCCAGCAGTACCTCGACAGGGTTCGGCTACACCTTC; CDR3 protein: CASSTSTGFGYTF; D gene: TRBD1; clone size: few; V gene: TRBV28; J gene: TRBJ1-2
CDR3 DNA: TGTGCCAGCAGTTCACCACTGGACAGGGGGCAGCCCCAGCATTTT; CDR3 protein: CASSSPLDRGQPQHF; D gene: TRBD1; clone size: few; V gene: TRBV28; J gene: TRBJ1-5
CDR3 DNA: TGCAGTGCTATTCCGCTAGCGGGAGTATACAATGAGCAGTTCTTC; CDR3 protein: CSAIPLAGVYNEQFF; D gene: TRBD2; clone size: few; V gene: TRBV20-1; J gene: TRBJ2-1
CDR3 DNA: TGTGCCAGCAGCGGGGGCGGTCGGGCGATCACAGATACGCAGTATTTT; CDR3 protein: CASSGGGRAITDTQYF; D gene: NA; clone size: few; V gene: TRBV11-2; J gene: TRBJ2-3
CDR3 DNA: TGTGCCAGCAGCTTACAACAGGGTTTCAACACTGAAGCTTTCTTT; CDR3 protein: CASSLQQGFNTEAFF; D gene: NA; clone size: NA; V gene: TRBV7-9; J gene: TRBJ1-1
CDR3 DNA: TGTGCCAGCAGCTCATACACCCCGGGGACCCAGTACTTC; CDR3 protein: CASSSYTPGTQYF; D gene: NA; clone size: few; V gene: TRBV5-8; J gene: TRBJ2-5
CDR3 DNA: TGCGCCAGCAGCCCCTGGGACGACAGATTGGAACTGTTTTTT; CDR3 protein: CASSPWDDRLELFF; D gene: NA; clone size: NA; V gene: TRBV5-1; J gene: TRBJ1-4
CDR3 DNA: TGTGCCAGCAGACTGACGGAGGGTTTATCCTACGAGCAGTACTTC; CDR3 protein: CASRLTEGLSYEQYF; D gene: NA; clone size: few; V gene: TRBV28; J gene: TRBJ2-7
CDR3 DNA: TGTGCCAGCGGGAAATTAAACCAAGAGACCCAGTACTTC; CDR3 protein: CASGKLNQETQYF; D gene: NA; clone size: many; V gene: TRBV2; J gene: TRBJ2-5
CDR3 DNA: TGTGCCAGCAGTGAAAGGGGCGGGGAGCTGTTTTTT; CDR3 protein: CASSERGGELFF; D gene: NA; clone size: NA; V gene: TRBV2; J gene: TRBJ2-2
CDR3 DNA: TGTGCCAGCACCCGACTGGACTTGAACACTGAAGCTTTCTTT; CDR3 protein: CASTRLDLNTEAFF; D gene: NA; clone size: NA; V gene: TRBV6-2/TRBV6-3; J gene: TRBJ1-1
CDR3 DNA: TGTGCCAGCAGTTACTCGAGACTCAATCCAGATACGCAGTATTTT; CDR3 protein: CASSYSRLNPDTQYF; D gene: NA; clone size: NA; V gene: TRBV6-2/TRBV6-3; J gene: TRBJ2-3